This TCR beta chain emerged from a study of response to subunit inactivated influenza vaccine. TCRdb re-called the RT-PCR reads through MiXCR, storing one row per CDR3 protein. The sample includes approximately 730,000 distinct CDR3 sequences, approximately 14% seen only once; the top ten take around 6.5%. Findings of the study overall: New T cells are recruited in small numbers by each seasonal influenza vaccination, according to the authors' suggestion.

This clonotype was seen a handful of times. As yet, its antigen is unknown. Germline CDR1 SGHRS, CDR2 YFSETQ. V was cut by 2 bases and J by 2 bases, with 10 bases left in between. The CDR3 length is 14 residues. This clonotype originated in a man in his fifties who received an inactivated influenza vaccine. V and J are TRBV5-1 and TRBJ1-1; D is perhaps TRBD1 (6 bases). The sample here was PBMCs from blood, taken less than 15 days before vaccination. The CDR3, as DNA: TGCGCCAGCAGCTTCCCGGACAGTAACACTGAAGCTTTCTTT. Protein: CASSFPDSNTEAFF. Full variable domain (rest looked up from reference TRBV5-1 and TRBJ1-1): KAGVTQTPRYLIKTRGQQVTLSCSPISGHRSVSWYQQTPGQGLQFLFEYFSETQRNKGNFPGRFSGRQFSNSRSEMNVSTLELGDSALYLCASSFPDSNTEAFFGQGTRLTVV.